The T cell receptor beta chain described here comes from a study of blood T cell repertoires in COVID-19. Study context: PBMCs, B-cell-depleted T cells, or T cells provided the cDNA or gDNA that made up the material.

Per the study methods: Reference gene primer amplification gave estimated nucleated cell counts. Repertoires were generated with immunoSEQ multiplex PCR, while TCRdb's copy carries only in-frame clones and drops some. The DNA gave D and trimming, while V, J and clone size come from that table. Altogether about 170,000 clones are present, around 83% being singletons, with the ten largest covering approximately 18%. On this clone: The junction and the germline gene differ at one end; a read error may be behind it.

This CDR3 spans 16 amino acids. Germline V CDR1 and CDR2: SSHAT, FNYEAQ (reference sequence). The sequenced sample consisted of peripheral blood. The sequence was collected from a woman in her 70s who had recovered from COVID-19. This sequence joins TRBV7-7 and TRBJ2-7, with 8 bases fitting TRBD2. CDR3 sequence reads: CASSSTPGTSVREQYF. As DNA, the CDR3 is TGTGCTAGCAGCTCTACCCCCGGGACTAGTGTTCGCGAGCAGTACTTC.